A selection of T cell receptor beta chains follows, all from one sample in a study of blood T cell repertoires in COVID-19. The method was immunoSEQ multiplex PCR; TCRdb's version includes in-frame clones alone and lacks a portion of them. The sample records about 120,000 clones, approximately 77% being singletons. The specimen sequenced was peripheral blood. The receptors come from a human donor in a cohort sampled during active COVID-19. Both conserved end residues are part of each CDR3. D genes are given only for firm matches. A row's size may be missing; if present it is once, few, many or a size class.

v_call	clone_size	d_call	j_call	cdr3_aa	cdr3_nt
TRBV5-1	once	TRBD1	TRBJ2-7	CASRTGQAYEQYF	TGCGCCAGCAGGACGGGACAGGCGTACGAGCAGTACTTC
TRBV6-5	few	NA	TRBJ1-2	CASRRGGNYGYTF	TGTGCCAGCAGGAGGGGGGGAAACTATGGCTACACCTTC
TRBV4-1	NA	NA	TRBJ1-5	CASSQDTGDSQPQHF	TGCGCCAGCAGCCAAGATACGGGGGATTCTCAGCCCCAGCATTTT
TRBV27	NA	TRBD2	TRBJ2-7	CASRNGGAGEQYF	TGTGCCAGCAGAAACGGGGGGGCGGGGGAGCAGTACTTC
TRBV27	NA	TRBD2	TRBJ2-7	CASSPLGAGANEQYF	TGTGCCAGCAGCCCTTTAGGAGCGGGAGCAAACGAGCAGTACTTC
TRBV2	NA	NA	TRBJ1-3	CASSDMGGDGTIYF	TGTGCCAGCAGTGACATGGGGGGGGACGGCACCATATATTTT
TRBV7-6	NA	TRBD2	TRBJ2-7	CASSPRRGGLYEQYF	TGTGCCAGCAGCCCGCGACGGGGGGGACTCTACGAGCAGTACTTC
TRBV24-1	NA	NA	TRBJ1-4	CATSDSNSPHEKLFF	TGTGCCACCAGTGATTCAAACAGCCCTCATGAAAAACTGTTTTTT
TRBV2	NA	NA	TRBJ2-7	CASRDTGSYEQYF	TGTGCCAGCAGAGATACGGGCTCCTACGAGCAGTACTTC
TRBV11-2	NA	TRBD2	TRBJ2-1	CASSLDLAGGYNEQFF	TGTGCCAGCAGCTTAGATCTAGCGGGGGGATACAATGAGCAGTTCTTC
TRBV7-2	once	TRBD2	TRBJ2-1	CASSLELAGSSYNEQFF	TGTGCCAGCAGCTTAGAGCTAGCGGGTAGCTCCTACAATGAGCAGTTCTTC
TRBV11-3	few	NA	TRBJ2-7	CASSFEGSDEQYF	TGTGCCAGCAGCTTCGAGGGAAGCGACGAGCAGTACTTC
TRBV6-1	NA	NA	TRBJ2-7	CASSEVPSSYEQYF	TGTGCCAGCAGTGAAGTTCCGAGCTCCTACGAGCAGTACTTC
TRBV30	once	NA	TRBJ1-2	CAWSVYDLAVTNYGYTF	TGTGCCTGGAGTGTATATGATCTGGCAGTCACAAACTATGGCTACACCTTC
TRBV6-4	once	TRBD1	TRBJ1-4	CASSAGTGGNEKLFF	TGTGCCAGCTCCGCCGGGACAGGGGGAAATGAAAAACTGTTTTTT
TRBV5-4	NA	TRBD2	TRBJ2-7	CASSPFSGGSYEQYF	TGTGCCAGCAGCCCCTTTAGCGGGGGCTCCTACGAGCAGTACTTC
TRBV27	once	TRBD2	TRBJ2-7	CASSLVAGEGEQYF	TGTGCCAGCAGTTTAGTAGCGGGAGAAGGTGAGCAGTACTTC
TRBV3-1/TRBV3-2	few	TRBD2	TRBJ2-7	CASSLAGEDEQYF	TGTGCCAGCAGCCTAGCGGGGGAGGACGAGCAGTACTTC
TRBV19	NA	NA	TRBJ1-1	CASSIGTANEAFF	TGTGCCAGTAGTATAGGAACAGCCAACGAAGCTTTCTTT
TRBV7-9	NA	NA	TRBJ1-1	CASSPRVSATEAFF	TGTGCCAGCAGCCCGAGGGTTTCGGCAACTGAAGCTTTCTTT
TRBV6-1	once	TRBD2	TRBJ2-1	CASSEMGSGGAGNEQFF	TGTGCCAGCAGTGAAATGGGTAGCGGGGGGGCCGGCAATGAGCAGTTCTTC
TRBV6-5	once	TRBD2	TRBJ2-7	CASHTGGGSYEQYF	TGTGCCAGCCATACGGGAGGGGGTTCCTACGAGCAGTACTTC
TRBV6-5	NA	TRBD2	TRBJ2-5	CASSSTTSGAVETQYF	TGTGCCAGCAGTTCCACTACTAGCGGGGCTGTCGAGACCCAGTACTTC
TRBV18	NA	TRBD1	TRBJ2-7	CASSGDRDDYEQYF	TGTGCCAGCTCAGGGGACAGGGATGATTACGAGCAGTACTTC
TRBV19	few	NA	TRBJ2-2	CASSIGRATGELFF	TGTGCCAGTAGTATTGGGCGGGCCACCGGGGAGCTGTTTTTT
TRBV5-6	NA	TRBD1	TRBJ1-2	CASRPDRAYGYTF	TGTGCCAGCAGACCGGACAGGGCCTATGGCTACACCTTC
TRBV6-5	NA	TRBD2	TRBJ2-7	CASSRGTSGTYEQYF	TGTGCCAGCAGTCGAGGGACTAGCGGGACCTACGAGCAGTACTTC
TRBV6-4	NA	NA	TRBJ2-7	CAGRKPLRIGYEQYF	TGTGCCGGGCGAAAACCCCTGAGAATCGGCTACGAGCAGTACTTC
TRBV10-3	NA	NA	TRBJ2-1	CAISEYEGGEQFF	TGTGCCATCAGTGAGTACGAGGGGGGGGAGCAGTTCTTC
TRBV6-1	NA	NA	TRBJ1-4	CASSESAGRNEKLFF	TGTGCCAGCAGTGAATCGGCAGGTCGGAATGAAAAACTGTTTTTT
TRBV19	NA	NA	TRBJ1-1	CASSISLSTEAFF	TGTGCCAGTAGTATATCACTTAGCACTGAAGCTTTCTTT
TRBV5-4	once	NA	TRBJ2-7	CASSPDRSSYEQYF	TGTGCCAGCAGCCCCGACCGGAGCTCCTACGAGCAGTACTTC
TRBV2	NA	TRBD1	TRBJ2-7	CASSEGQGGIYEQYF	TGTGCCAGCAGCGAGGGACAGGGCGGAATCTACGAGCAGTACTTC
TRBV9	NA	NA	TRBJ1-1	CASSAGGGNTEAFF	TGTGCCAGCAGCGCGGGCGGGGGTAACACTGAAGCTTTCTTT
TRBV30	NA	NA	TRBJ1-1	CAWSLRATDTEAFF	TGTGCCTGGAGTCTCAGGGCGACGGACACTGAAGCTTTCTTT
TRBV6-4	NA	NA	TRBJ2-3	CASSDSAGGSTDTQYF	TGTGCCAGCAGTGACTCGGCAGGGGGGAGCACAGATACGCAGTATTTT
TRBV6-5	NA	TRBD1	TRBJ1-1	CASSYSVQGMNTEAFF	TGTGCCAGCAGCTACTCCGTACAGGGGATGAACACTGAAGCTTTCTTT
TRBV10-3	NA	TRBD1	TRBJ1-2	CAISVGQGVGGYTF	TGTGCCATCAGCGTGGGACAGGGGGTGGGTGGCTACACCTTC
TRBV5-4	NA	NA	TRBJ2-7	CASSLPRGVRYF	TGTGCCAGCAGCTTGCCGCGGGGAGTACGGTACTTC
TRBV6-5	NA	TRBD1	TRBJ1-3	CASSTYRGNGNTIYF	TGTGCCAGCAGTACCTACAGGGGTAATGGAAACACCATATATTTT
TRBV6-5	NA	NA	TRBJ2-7	CASKFDRSSYEQYF	TGTGCCAGCAAGTTCGACAGGTCCTCCTACGAGCAGTACTTC
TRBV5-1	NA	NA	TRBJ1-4	CASSPRDTGTANEKLFF	TGCGCCAGCAGCCCCCGGGACACCGGGACGGCTAATGAAAAACTGTTTTTT
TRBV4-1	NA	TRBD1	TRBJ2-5	CASSQILDRGETQYF	TGCGCCAGCAGCCAAATATTGGACAGGGGAGAGACCCAGTACTTC
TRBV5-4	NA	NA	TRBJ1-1	CASSWPGAPNTEAFF	TGTGCCAGCAGTTGGCCAGGGGCCCCGAACACTGAAGCTTTCTTT
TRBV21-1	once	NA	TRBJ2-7	CASSCGRSSSEQYF	TGTGCCAGCAGCTGCGGGCGGAGTTCCAGCGAGCAGTACTTC
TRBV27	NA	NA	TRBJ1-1	CASSLKGMNTEAFF	TGTGCCAGCAGTTTAAAGGGGATGAACACTGAAGCTTTCTTT
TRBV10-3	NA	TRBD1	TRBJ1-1	CAIRNRGSTEAFF	TGTGCCATCAGGAACAGGGGTAGCACTGAAGCTTTCTTT
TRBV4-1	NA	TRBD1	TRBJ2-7	CASSQGPTGGGIYEQYF	TGCGCCAGCAGCCAAGGACCAACAGGGGGAGGAATCTACGAGCAGTACTTC
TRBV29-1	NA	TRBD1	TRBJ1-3	CSVVTGGSGNTIYF	TGCAGCGTGGTGACAGGGGGCTCTGGAAACACCATATATTTT
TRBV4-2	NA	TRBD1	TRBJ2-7	CASSPPGQGPYEQYF	TGTGCCAGCAGCCCTCCGGGACAGGGGCCCTACGAGCAGTACTTC
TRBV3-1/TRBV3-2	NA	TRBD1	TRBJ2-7	CASSQGTGAYEQYF	TGTGCCAGCAGCCAAGGGACAGGGGCCTACGAGCAGTACTTC
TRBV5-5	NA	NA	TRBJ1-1	CASSSAEDTEAFF	TGTGCCAGCAGCTCCGCAGAGGACACTGAAGCTTTCTTT
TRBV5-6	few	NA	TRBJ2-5	CASSLPHTGETQYF	TGTGCCAGCAGCCTCCCCCATACGGGGGAGACCCAGTACTTC
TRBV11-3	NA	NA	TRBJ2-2	CASRLGGGELFF	TGTGCCAGCAGACTGGGGGGCGGGGAGCTGTTTTTT
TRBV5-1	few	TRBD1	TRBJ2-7	CASSLGDRVYEQYF	TGCGCCAGCAGCTTGGGGGACAGGGTCTACGAGCAGTACTTC
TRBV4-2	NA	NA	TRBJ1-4	CASSQDGGAREKLFF	TGTGCCAGCAGCCAAGACGGGGGGGCCAGGGAAAAACTGTTTTTT
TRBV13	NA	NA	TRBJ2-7	CASSLGPGLGYEQYF	TGTGCCAGCAGCTTAGGGCCGGGACTGGGCTACGAGCAGTACTTC
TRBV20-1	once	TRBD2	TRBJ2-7	CSASPSGLYEQYF	TGCAGTGCTAGTCCTAGCGGTCTCTACGAGCAGTACTTC
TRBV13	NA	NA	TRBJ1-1	CASSTRKLKNTEAFF	TGTGCCAGCAGCACCAGGAAGTTGAAGAACACTGAAGCTTTCTTT
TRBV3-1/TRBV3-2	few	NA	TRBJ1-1	CASSKVLATEAFF	TGTGCCAGCAGCAAAGTATTAGCGACTGAAGCTTTCTTT